A single sample is the source of the 18 T cell receptor beta chains below, sequenced in a study of identical twins. TCRdb processed the 5' RACE reads anew with MiXCR; each CDR3 protein has one entry. The repertoire holds about 530,000 distinct CDR3 sequences, with under 25% as singletons. The sample was also reused in another study, on yellow fever vaccine responses in identical twins.

Sequencing was carried out using CD4+ T cells sorted from blood. These receptors were taken from a woman aged 18-35 years in good health.

This clonotype was counted only a few times. The rearrangement joins TRBV19 to TRBJ2-3; D not resolved. The V gene's germline CDR1 is LNHDA and CDR2 SQIVND (reference sequence). The CDR3 contains 12 residues. V was clipped by 4 bases and J by 4 bases, with 6 bases between them. CDR3 in DNA: TGTGCCAGTAGTACCAATCCAGATACGCAGTATTTT. Protein product: CASSTNPDTQYF.

V is TRBV5-1 and J is TRBJ2-3; 8 bases map to TRBD2. The CDR3 length is 14 residues. The J segment lost 3 bases and the V segment lost 2 bases, leaving 2 bases of the junction unmatched. Germline V CDR1 and CDR2: SGHRS, YFSETQ. CDR3 bases: TGCGCCAGCAGCTTTAGCGGGGAAACAGATACGCAGTATTTT. Amino acids: CASSFSGETDTQYF.

This clonotype was recorded a few times. The genes are TRBV15 and TRBJ2-2, with D possibly TRBD1 on 5 matching bases. Trimming left V 0 bases short and J 2 bases short, with 13 bases between. CDR1 is LNHNV, CDR2 YYDKDF, per germline (reference sequence). The CDR3 loop spans 17 amino acids. This CDR3 is CATSREGVGANTGELFF. The CDR3, as DNA: TGTGCCACCAGCAGAGAAGGGGTGGGCGCTAACACCGGGGAGCTGTTTTTT. Together with reference TRBV15 and TRBJ2-2, the CDR3 gives the full variable domain: DAMVIQNPRYQVTQFGKPVTLSCSQTLNHNVMYWYQQKSSQAPKLLFHYYDKDFNNEADTPDNFQSRRPNTSFCFLDIRSPGLGDTAMYLCATSREGVGANTGELFFGEGSRLTVL.

The genes are TRBV11-1 and TRBJ2-1, with 12 bases lining up with TRBD2. The CDR3 covers 15 residues. V shed 1 base and J 14 bases; nucleotides not matched to a gene: 9. Germline V CDR1 and CDR2: SGHAT, FQDESV (reference sequence). CDR3 sequence reads: CASSLGTWTSGMEFF. CDR3 nucleotides: TGTGCCAGCAGCTTAGGTACTTGGACTAGCGGGATGGAGTTCTTC. The full variable domain, rest sourced from reference TRBV11-1 and TRBJ2-1, is EAEVAQSPRYKITEKSQAVAFWCDPISGHATLYWYRQILGQGPELLVQFQDESVVDDSQLPKDRFSAERLKGVDSTLKIQPAELGDSAMYLCASSLGTWTSGMEFFGPGTRLTVL.

V and J are TRBV4-1 and TRBJ2-7; 11 bases are shared with TRBD1. The CDR3 is 14 amino acids. V gave up 6 bases and J gave up 1 base; unmatched junction bases: 2. CDR1 and CDR2 (germline): MGHRA, YSYEKL. The CDR3 coding sequence is TGCGCCAGCAGGCGGGACAGGGGGTCCTACGAGCAGTACGTC. Protein: CASRRDRGSYEQYV.

At least ten counts were recorded for this clonotype. The chain has TRBV27 and TRBJ2-1; TRBD2 aligns across 8 bases. The length of the CDR3 is 17 residues. V was pared by 6 bases and J by 4 bases, with 14 bases of the junction left unmatched. Germline CDR1 MNHEY, CDR2 SMNVEV (reference sequence). Written as DNA, the CDR3 is TGTGCCAGCAGGGACCCTCTCAGTATAGCGGGATACAATGAGCAGTTCTTC. Translated: CASRDPLSIAGYNEQFF.

V is TRBV2 and J is TRBJ2-7; a possible D gene is TRBD1 (5 bases). The CDR3 is made up of 12 amino acids. V dropped 8 bases and J dropped 0 bases, with 8 bases sitting between them. Germline V gene lookup returns CDR1 SNHLY and CDR2 FYNNEI. The CDR3 nucleotides are TGTGCCAGCCGACAGAGCTCCTACGAGCAGTACTTC. Amino acid sequence: CASRQSSYEQYF.

This sequence joins TRBV5-1 and TRBJ1-6; 9 bases map to TRBD1. The CDR3 is 17 residues long. The trim removed 0 bases at V and 10 bases at J, leaving 11 bases unmatched. CDR1 is SGHRS and CDR2 is YFSETQ in the germline V gene. As DNA, the CDR3 is TGCGCCAGCAGCTTGGGGGCCTCCGGGACAGGGACCTCACCCCTCCACTTT. Its translation is CASSLGASGTGTSPLHF. Drawing the rest from reference TRBV5-1 and TRBJ1-6, the complete variable domain is KAGVTQTPRYLIKTRGQQVTLSCSPISGHRSVSWYQQTPGQGLQFLFEYFSETQRNKGNFPGRFSGRQFSNSRSEMNVSTLELGDSALYLCASSLGASGTGTSPLHFGNGTRLTVT.

Ten or more counts support this clonotype. J is TRBJ2-2 and V is TRBV18; no firm D call. The CDR3 totals 16 residues. Deletions cut 0 bases from V and 0 bases from J, with 8 bases between. Germline loops: CDR1 KGHSH, CDR2 LQKENI. Here the CDR3 reads CASSPPRRANTGELFF. In DNA form, the CDR3 reads TGTGCCAGCTCACCACCTCGGCGAGCGAACACCGGGGAGCTGTTTTTT.

Only a few counts were recorded for this clonotype. The chain is built from TRBV5-1 and TRBJ2-1; TRBD2 matches at 11 bases. The germline gives CDR1 SGHRS, CDR2 YFSETQ. The CDR3 has 13 residues. Losses at the gene ends were 5 bases for V and 10 bases for J; bases not matched to a gene: 5. Written as DNA, the CDR3 is TGCGCCAGCAGGCGACTAGCGGGAAGCGAGCAGTTCTTC. It yields the protein CASRRLAGSEQFF.

The chain has TRBV10-1 and TRBJ2-2, with 8 bases aligning to TRBD1. J lost 1 base, V lost 3 bases, and 1 base had no gene match. The CDR3 has 15 amino acids. The germline V gene encodes CDR1 WNHNN and CDR2 SYGVQD (reference sequence). The CDR3 reads CASSDGTGNTGELFF. The CDR3 nucleotides are TGCGCCAGCAGTGACGGGACAGGGAACACCGGGGAGCTGTTTTTT.

This clonotype was seen only a few times. Since the CDR3 does not end with the conserved phenylalanine or tryptophan, this likely comes from a read error. The limits of the CDR3 on the DNA are not certain, so only TCRdb's listed CDR3 is given. The chain carries TRBV5-1 and TRBJ1-1; the table's D gene call, TRBD1, was not cross checked with the DNA. Germline V gene data show CDR1 as SGHRS and CDR2 as YFSETQ. The CDR3 adds up to 8 amino acids, both ends counted. CDR3 region: CASIEGQM.

J is TRBJ2-7 and V is TRBV10-2, with 10 nucleotides matching TRBD1. Germline assignment: CDR1 WSHSY and CDR2 SAAADI. The J segment lost 3 bases and the V segment lost 8 bases, leaving 13 bases of the junction unmatched. The CDR3 extends over 16 amino acids. In nucleotides, the CDR3 is TGCGCCAGCTCCACCCCCGGGACAGGGGTTATCTACGAGCAGTACGTC. The encoded protein is CASSTPGTGVIYEQYV.

The chain carries TRBV20-1 and TRBJ1-5; no definite D call. In germline, CDR1 is DFQATT, CDR2 SNEGSKA (reference sequence). This CDR3 has 12 amino acids. V shed 8 bases and J shed 4 bases, with 12 bases lying between them. Here the CDR3 DNA reads TGCAGTCCTATGGGAGATAATCAGCCCCAGCATTTT. Its translation is CSPMGDNQPQHF.

This clonotype came up a few times. The chain links TRBV7-3 to TRBJ2-5; D uncertain. Germline V gene sequence: CDR1 SGHTA, CDR2 FQGTGA. With 5 bases removed from V and 2 bases from J, the gap between germline ends came to 15 bases. CDR3 length: 15 residues. Here the CDR3 reads CASSPQLSPQETQYF. CDR3 in DNA: TGTGCCAGCAGCCCGCAACTAAGTCCACAAGAGACCCAGTACTTC.

This clonotype turned up a few times. This chain uses TRBV5-1 with TRBJ1-1; tentatively, D is TRBD1 (5 bases). V was trimmed by 3 bases and J by 5 bases, leaving 8 bases between them. Germline V gives CDR1 SGHRS, CDR2 YFSETQ. This CDR3 has 12 residues. The CDR3 DNA sequence: TGCGCCAGCAGCTGGGGGGGGACTGAAGCTTTCTTT. Translated, it gives CASSWGGTEAFF.

This clonotype was detected a few times. Germline and junction disagree at one end, which may indicate a read error. The chain joins TRBV20-1 to TRBJ2-4; 14 bases fit TRBD2. This CDR3 is 17 amino acids long. Germline assignment: CDR1 DFQATT and CDR2 SNEGSKA (reference sequence). The DNA of the CDR3 is TGCAGTGCTAGAGTTGGACTAGCGGGAGGCGCCACAAACATTCAGTACTTC. Protein: CSARVGLAGGATNIQYF.

In its sample, this clonotype was seen a few times. The chain combines TRBV7-6 with TRBJ2-3, with D unresolved. The V gene's germline CDR1 is SGHVS and CDR2 FNYEAQ. CDR3 length equals 16 residues. Trimming cost V 6 bases and J 1 base, with 17 bases left between them. The CDR3 DNA follows: TGTGCCAGCAGTCTTTCCCCGGGTTCGGGCACAGATACGCAGTATTTT. The encoded protein is CASSLSPGSGTDTQYF.